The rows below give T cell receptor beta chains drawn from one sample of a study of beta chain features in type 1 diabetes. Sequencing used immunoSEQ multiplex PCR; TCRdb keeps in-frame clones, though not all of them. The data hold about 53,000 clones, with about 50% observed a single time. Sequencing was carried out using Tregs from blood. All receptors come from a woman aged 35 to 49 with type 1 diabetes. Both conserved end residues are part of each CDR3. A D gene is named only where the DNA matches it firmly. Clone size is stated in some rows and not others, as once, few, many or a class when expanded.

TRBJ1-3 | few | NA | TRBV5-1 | CASSTGQRSSGNTIYF | TGCGCCAGCAGCACGGGACAACGAAGCTCTGGAAACACCATATATTTT
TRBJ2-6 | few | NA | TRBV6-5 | CASSYRGSGANVLTF | TGTGCCAGCAGTTACAGGGGAAGTGGGGCCAACGTCCTGACTTTC
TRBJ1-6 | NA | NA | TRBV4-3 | CASSQAPQEVYLHF | TGCGCCAGCAGCCAGGCTCCTCAGGAGGTCTATCTCCACTTT
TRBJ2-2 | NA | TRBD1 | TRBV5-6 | CASSGGTGLTGELFF | TGTGCCAGCAGCGGCGGGACAGGGCTTACCGGGGAGCTGTTTTTT
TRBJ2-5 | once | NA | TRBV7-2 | CASSSGMGETQYF | TGTGCCAGCAGCTCCGGGATGGGGGAGACCCAGTACTTC
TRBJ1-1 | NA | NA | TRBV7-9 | CASSARQVGGTEAFF | TGTGCCAGCAGCGCCAGACAGGTCGGAGGCACTGAAGCTTTCTTT
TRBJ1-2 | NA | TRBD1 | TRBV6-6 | CASSEQGIEGYTF | TGTGCCAGCAGCGAACAGGGGATAGAAGGCTACACCTTC
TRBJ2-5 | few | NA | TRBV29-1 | CSALRVGETQYF | TGCAGCGCCCTCAGGGTCGGAGAGACCCAGTACTTC
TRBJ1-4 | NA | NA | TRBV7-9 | CASSDGTALPPMGLFF | TGTGCCAGCAGCGACGGGACTGCTCTTCCCCCAATGGGACTGTTTTTT
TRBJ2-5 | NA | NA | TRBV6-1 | CASSEQNEETQYF | TGTGCCAGCAGTGAGCAGAATGAAGAGACCCAGTACTTC
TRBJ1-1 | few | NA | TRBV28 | CASSLLGGRETEAFF | TGTGCCAGCAGTTTACTGGGTGGGCGAGAGACTGAAGCTTTCTTT
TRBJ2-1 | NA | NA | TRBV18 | CASSLVSGGRGTQFF | TGTGCCAGCTCACTTGTTTCCGGGGGGCGAGGTACGCAGTTCTTC
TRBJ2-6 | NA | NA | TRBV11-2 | CASSLGSTGANALTF | TGTGCCAGCAGCTTAGGATCTACTGGGGCCAACGCCCTGACTTTC
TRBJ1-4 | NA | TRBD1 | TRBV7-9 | CASSAIGTAAAVFF | TGTGCCAGCAGTGCCATCGGGACAGCGGCGGCCGTGTTTTTT
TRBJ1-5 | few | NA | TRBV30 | CAWSFSDQPQHF | TGTGCCTGGAGTTTCTCCGATCAGCCCCAGCATTTT
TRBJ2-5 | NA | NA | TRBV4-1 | CASSQWGLGDIGEETQYF | TGCGCCAGCAGCCAATGGGGGCTGGGGGACATTGGAGAAGAGACCCAGTACTTC
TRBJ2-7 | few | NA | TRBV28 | CASSFPLYEQYF | TGTGCCAGCAGTTTCCCCCTCTACGAGCAGTACTTC
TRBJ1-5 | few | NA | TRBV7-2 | CASSMTYDSNQPQHF | TGTGCCAGCAGCATGACATACGATAGCAATCAGCCCCAGCATTTT
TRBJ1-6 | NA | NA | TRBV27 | CASSLRAELNNSPLHF | TGTGCCAGCAGTTTGAGGGCAGAACTTAATAATTCACCCCTCCACTTT
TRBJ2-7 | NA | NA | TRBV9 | CASSPKARTDEQYF | TGTGCCAGCAGCCCCAAAGCCCGGACAGACGAGCAGTACTTC
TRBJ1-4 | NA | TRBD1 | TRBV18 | CASSLNPRGPNEKLFF | TGTGCCAGCTCACTGAACCCTAGGGGGCCCAATGAAAAACTGTTTTTT
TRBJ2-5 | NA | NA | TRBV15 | CATSRGTFERETQYF | TGTGCCACCAGCCGCGGGACTTTCGAGCGGGAGACCCAGTACTTC
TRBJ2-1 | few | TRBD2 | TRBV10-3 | CAIRGLAGSNEQFF | TGTGCCATCAGGGGACTAGCGGGATCCAATGAGCAGTTCTTC
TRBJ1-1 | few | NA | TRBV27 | CASSLYRQTLYTEAFF | TGTGCCAGCAGTTTATATCGACAAACCCTGTACACTGAAGCTTTCTTT
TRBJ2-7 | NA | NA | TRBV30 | CAWSGLAQNEQYF | TGTGCCTGGAGTGGGTTAGCCCAAAACGAGCAGTACTTC
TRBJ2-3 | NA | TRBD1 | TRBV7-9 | CASSPGQGVFPDTQYF | TGTGCCAGCAGTCCCGGACAGGGGGTTTTTCCAGATACGCAGTATTTT
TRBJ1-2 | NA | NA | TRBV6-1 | CASSPFDKNYGYTF | TGTGCCAGCAGTCCTTTTGACAAGAACTATGGCTACACCTTC
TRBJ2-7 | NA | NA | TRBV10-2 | CASSDRHSYEQYF | TGCGCCAGCAGCGACAGGCACTCCTACGAGCAGTACTTC
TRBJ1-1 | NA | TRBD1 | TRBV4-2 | CASSPPGQGPTEAFF | TGTGCCAGCAGCCCCCCGGGACAGGGGCCCACTGAAGCTTTCTTT
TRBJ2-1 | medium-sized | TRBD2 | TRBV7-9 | CASSVGGLAGGNEQFF | TGTGCCAGCAGCGTCGGCGGACTAGCGGGAGGAAATGAGCAGTTCTTC
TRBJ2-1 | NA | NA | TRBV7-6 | CASSLEGWRGLAYNEQFF | TGTGCCAGCAGCTTAGAAGGTTGGCGGGGTTTGGCCTACAATGAGCAGTTCTTC
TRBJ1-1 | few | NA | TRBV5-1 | CASSLKTDGSTEAFF | TGCGCCAGCAGCCTGAAGACAGACGGGAGCACTGAAGCTTTCTTT
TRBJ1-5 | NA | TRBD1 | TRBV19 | CASSTGTGRQPQHF | TGTGCCAGTAGCACCGGGACAGGGAGACAGCCCCAGCATTTT
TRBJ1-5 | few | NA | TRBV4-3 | CASSQSSGAWQPQHF | TGCGCCAGCAGCCAATCCAGTGGGGCCTGGCAGCCCCAGCATTTT
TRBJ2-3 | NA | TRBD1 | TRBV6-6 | CASSLRGQGLTDTQYF | TGTGCCAGCAGCCTACGCGGACAGGGCCTCACAGATACGCAGTATTTT
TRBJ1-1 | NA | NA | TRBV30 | CAWSLSTGRTEAFF | TGTGCCTGGAGCCTGTCCACAGGGAGAACTGAAGCTTTCTTT
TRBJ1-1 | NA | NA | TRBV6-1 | CASATNKNTEAFF | TGTGCCAGCGCGACTAACAAGAACACTGAAGCTTTCTTT
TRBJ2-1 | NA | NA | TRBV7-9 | CASSPRSGSYNEQFF | TGTGCCAGCAGCCCCCGTTCGGGCTCCTACAATGAGCAGTTCTTC
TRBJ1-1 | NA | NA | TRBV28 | CASSVQGATEAFF | TGTGCCAGTTCCGTTCAGGGTGCGACTGAAGCTTTCTTT
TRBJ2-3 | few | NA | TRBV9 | CASSPRGQDTDTQYF | TGTGCCAGCAGCCCTCGTGGGCAGGACACAGATACGCAGTATTTT
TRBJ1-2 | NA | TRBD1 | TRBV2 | CASSVQGQYGYTF | TGTGCCAGCAGCGTACAGGGGCAATATGGCTACACCTTC
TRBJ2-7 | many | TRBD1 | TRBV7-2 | CASSQPGQGHGEQYF | TGTGCCAGCAGCCAACCGGGACAGGGGCATGGCGAGCAGTACTTC